The sequence of this TCR beta chain was determined in a study of T cell responses to AZD1222 COVID-19 vaccine. Study-wide points: A reported finding is that nearly half of spike-specific TCRs target unmutated variant regions. Clonal diversity may have been underestimated in mostly white British donors.

The CDR3 has 20 residues. The V and J ends lost 8 bases and 0 bases, in that order; junction bases with no gene match: 17. Germline V gene lookup returns CDR1 MNHEY and CDR2 SMNVEV (reference sequence). Produced via immunoSEQ multiplex PCR; TCRdb's table is partial and in-frame only. The repertoire holds fewer than 120,000 clones, with around 93% as singletons. Comment on this clone: Its antigen is not known.

V is TRBV27 and J is TRBJ1-4; 11 positions agree with TRBD1. The specimen comprised peripheral blood, sampled 28 days after the second AZD1222 dose. The TCR was taken from an adult who received the AZD1222 COVID-19 vaccine. CDR3 sequence (DNA): TGTGCCAGCCCCCCCTTCCGGGACAGGGGGGGGGATGCAACTAATGAAAAACTGTTTTTT. This translates into CASPPFRDRGGDATNEKLFF. Full variable domain (missing parts from reference TRBV27 and TRBJ1-4): EAQVTQNPRYLITVTGKKLTVTCSQNMNHEYMSWYRQDPGLGLRQIYYSMNVEVTDKGDVPEGYKVSRKEKRNFPLILESPSPNQTSLYFCASPPFRDRGGDATNEKLFFGSGTQLSVL.